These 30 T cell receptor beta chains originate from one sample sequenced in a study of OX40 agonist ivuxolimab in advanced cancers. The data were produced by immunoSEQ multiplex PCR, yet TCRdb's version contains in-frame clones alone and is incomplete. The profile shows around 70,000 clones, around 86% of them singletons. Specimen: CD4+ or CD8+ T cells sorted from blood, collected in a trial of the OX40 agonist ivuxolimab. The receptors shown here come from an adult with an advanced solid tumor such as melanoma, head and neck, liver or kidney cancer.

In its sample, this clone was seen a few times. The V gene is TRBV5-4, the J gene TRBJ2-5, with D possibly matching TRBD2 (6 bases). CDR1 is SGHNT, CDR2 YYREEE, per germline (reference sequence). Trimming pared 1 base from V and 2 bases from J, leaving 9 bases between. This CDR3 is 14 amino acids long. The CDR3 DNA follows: TGTGCCAGCAGCTTGTTTGCGGGGCAAGAGACCCAGTACTTC. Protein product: CASSLFAGQETQYF.

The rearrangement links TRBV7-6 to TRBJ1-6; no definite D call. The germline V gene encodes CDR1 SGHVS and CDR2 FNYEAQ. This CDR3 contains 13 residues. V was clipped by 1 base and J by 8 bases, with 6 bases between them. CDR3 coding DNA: TGTGCCAGCAGCTTAGATCGGGATTCACCCCTCCACTTT. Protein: CASSLDRDSPLHF.

CDR3 sequence: CASSPIPGLADTQYF. CDR3 bases: TGTGCCAGCTCACCTATTCCGGGACTAGCAGATACGCAGTATTTT. V usage is TRBV18 and J usage is TRBJ2-3, with 8 bases identical to TRBD2. The CDR3 length is 15 residues. CDR1 is KGHSH and CDR2 is LQKENI in the germline V gene. The V and J ends lost 3 bases and 4 bases, in that order; junction bases with no gene match: 6.

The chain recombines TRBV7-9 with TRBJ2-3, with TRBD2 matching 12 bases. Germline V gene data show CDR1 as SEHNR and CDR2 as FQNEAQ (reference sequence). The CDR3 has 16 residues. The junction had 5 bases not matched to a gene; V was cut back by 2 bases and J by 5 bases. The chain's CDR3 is CASSLRLAGDGDTQYF. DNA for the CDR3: TGTGCCAGCAGCTTAAGACTAGCGGGAGACGGAGATACGCAGTATTTT.

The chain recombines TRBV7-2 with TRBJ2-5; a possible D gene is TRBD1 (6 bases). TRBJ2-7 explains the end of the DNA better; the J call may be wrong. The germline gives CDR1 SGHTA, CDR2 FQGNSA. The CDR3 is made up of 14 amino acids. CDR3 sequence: CASSLVEGTSEQYF. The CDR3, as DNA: TGTGCCAGCAGCTTAGTTGAGGGGACAAGCGAGCAGTACTTC.

The CDR3 nucleotides read TGCGCCAGCAGCTTGGGGGGGCTCTGGAACACTGAAGCTTTCTTT. This translates into CASSLGGLWNTEAFF. The chain is built from TRBV5-1 and TRBJ1-1, with D possibly matching TRBD1 (6 bases). The germline gives CDR1 SGHRS, CDR2 YFSETQ. V dropped 0 bases and J dropped 1 base, with 10 bases sitting between them. The CDR3 spans 15 residues.

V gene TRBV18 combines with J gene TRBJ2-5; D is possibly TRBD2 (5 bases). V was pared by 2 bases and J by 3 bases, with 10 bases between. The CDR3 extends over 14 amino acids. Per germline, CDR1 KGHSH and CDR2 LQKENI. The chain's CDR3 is CASSPTSGEETQYF. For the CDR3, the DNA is TGTGCCAGCTCACCAACCTCCGGGGAAGAGACCCAGTACTTC. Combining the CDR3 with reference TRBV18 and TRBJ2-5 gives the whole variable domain NAGVMQNPRHLVRRRGQEARLRCSPMKGHSHVYWYRQLPEEGLKFMVYLQKENIIDESGMPKERFSAEFPKEGPSILRIQQVVRGDSAAYFCASSPTSGEETQYFGPGTRLLVL.

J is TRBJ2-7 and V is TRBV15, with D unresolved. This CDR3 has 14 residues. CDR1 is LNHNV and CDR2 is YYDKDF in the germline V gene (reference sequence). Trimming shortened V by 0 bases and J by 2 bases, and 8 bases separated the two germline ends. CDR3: CATSRETLTYEQYF. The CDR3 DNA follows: TGTGCCACCAGCAGAGAGACCCTCACCTACGAGCAGTACTTC.

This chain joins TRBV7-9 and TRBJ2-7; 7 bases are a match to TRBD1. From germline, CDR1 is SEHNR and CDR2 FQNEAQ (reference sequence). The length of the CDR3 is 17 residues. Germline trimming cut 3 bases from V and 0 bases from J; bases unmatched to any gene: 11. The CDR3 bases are TGTGCCAGCAGCTTCCCTCGATTGACAGGGACCTCCTACGAGCAGTACTTC. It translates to CASSFPRLTGTSYEQYF.

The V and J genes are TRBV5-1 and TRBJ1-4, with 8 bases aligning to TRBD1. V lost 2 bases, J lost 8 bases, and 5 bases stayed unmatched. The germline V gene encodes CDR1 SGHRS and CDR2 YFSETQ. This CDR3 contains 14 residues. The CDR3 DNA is TGCGCCAGCAGCTTTTACAGGGGGAGCGAAAAACTGTTTTTT. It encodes CASSFYRGSEKLFF.

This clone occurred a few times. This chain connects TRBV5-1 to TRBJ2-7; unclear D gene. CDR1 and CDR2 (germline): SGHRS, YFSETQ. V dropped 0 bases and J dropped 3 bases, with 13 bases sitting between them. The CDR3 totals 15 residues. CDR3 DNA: TGCGCCAGCAGCTTGGCCGGCCAGAGTAACTACGAGCAGTACTTC. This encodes CASSLAGQSNYEQYF.

CDR3 protein: CASSTRTRAYGYTF. The CDR3 nucleotides read TGTGCCAGCAGCACCCGGACCCGAGCCTATGGCTACACCTTC. The chain is built from TRBV5-4 and TRBJ1-2; D is uncertain. The CDR3 sequence is 14 residues long. Between the trimmed V and J ends, which lost 4 bases and 4 bases, there was a span of 14 bases. Germline V gene data show CDR1 as SGHNT and CDR2 as YYREEE (reference sequence).

CDR3 nucleotides: TGTGCCAGTAGTATCCGGGGGGACAATCAGCCCCAGCATTTT. Translating it yields CASSIRGDNQPQHF. The V gene is TRBV19, the J gene TRBJ1-5; weak D call: TRBD1 (5 bases). V was cut by 3 bases and J by 3 bases, with 9 bases left in between. CDR1 and CDR2 from the germline V gene are LNHDA and SQIVND (reference sequence). The CDR3 totals 14 residues.

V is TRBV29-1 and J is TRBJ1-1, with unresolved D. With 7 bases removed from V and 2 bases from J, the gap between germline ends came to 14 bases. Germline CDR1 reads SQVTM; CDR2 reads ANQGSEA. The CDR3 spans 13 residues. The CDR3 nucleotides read TGCAGCGCCAGTCCGGATGCCAACACTGAAGCTTTCTTT. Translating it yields CSASPDANTEAFF.

CDR3 residues: CASSYEVGLSDEQFF. The CDR3 DNA follows: TGTGCCAGCAGTTACGAAGTCGGGTTGAGCGATGAGCAGTTCTTC. J is TRBJ2-1 and V is TRBV6-6; D not resolved. The CDR3 contains 15 residues. Germline assignment: CDR1 MNHNY and CDR2 SVGAGI (reference sequence). Trimming cost V 2 bases and J 8 bases, with 16 bases left between them.

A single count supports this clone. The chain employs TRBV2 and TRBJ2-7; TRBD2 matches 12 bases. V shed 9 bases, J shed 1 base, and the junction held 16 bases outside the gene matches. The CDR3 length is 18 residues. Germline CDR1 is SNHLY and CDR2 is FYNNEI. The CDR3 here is CARSGTSGPIRVSYEQYF. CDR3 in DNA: TGTGCCAGATCCGGGACTAGCGGGCCAATTCGGGTATCCTACGAGCAGTACTTC.

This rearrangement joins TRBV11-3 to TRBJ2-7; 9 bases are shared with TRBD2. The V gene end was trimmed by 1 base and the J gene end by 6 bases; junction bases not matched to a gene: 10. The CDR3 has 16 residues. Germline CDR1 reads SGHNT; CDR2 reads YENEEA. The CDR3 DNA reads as TGTGCCAGCAGCTTAGGTGTTGCGGGAGGGCCCGCCGAGCAGTACTTC. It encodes CASSLGVAGGPAEQYF.

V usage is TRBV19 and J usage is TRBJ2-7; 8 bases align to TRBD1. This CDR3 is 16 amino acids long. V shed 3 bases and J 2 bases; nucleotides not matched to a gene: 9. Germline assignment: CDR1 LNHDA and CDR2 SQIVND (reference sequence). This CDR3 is CASSMYRTGNPYEQYF. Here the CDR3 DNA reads TGTGCCAGTAGTATGTATCGGACAGGGAATCCCTACGAGCAGTACTTC.

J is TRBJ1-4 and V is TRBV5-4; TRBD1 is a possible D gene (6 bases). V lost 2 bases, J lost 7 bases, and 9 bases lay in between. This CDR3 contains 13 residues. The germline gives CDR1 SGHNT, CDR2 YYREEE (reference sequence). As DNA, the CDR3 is TGTGCCAGCAGCTTCGACAGGACTGAAAAACTGTTTTTT. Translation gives CASSFDRTEKLFF.

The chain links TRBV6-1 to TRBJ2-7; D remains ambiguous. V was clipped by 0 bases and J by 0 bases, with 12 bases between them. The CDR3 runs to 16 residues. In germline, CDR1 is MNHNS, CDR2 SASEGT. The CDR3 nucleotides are TGTGCCAGCAGTGAAGCGATCGCTACGTTCTCCTACGAGCAGTACTTC. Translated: CASSEAIATFSYEQYF.

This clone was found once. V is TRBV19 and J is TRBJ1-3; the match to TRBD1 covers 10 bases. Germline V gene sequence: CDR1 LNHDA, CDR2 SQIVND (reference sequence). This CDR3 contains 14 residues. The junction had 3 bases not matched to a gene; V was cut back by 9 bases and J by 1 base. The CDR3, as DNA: TGTGCCAGCCGGACAGGGGGGTCTGGAAACACCATATATTTT. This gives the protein CASRTGGSGNTIYF.

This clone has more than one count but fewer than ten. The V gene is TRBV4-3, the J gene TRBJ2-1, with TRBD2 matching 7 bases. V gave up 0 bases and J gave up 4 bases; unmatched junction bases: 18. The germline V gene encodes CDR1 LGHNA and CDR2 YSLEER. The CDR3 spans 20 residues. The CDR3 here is CASSQDKGRREPTRYNEQFF. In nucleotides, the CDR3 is TGCGCCAGCAGCCAAGATAAGGGAAGGCGGGAGCCCACCCGTTACAATGAGCAGTTCTTC.

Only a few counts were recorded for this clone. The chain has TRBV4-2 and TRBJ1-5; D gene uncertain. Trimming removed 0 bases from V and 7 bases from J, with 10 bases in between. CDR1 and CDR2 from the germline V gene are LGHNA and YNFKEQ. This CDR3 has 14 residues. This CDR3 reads CASSQDISKQPQHF. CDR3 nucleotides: TGTGCCAGCAGCCAAGATATATCGAAACAGCCCCAGCATTTT.

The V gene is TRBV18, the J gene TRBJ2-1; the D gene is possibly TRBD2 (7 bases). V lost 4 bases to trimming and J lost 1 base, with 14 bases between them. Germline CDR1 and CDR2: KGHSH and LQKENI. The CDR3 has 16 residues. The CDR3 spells CASSRGRESSYNEQFF. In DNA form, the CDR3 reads TGTGCCAGCTCACGGGGGCGGGAGTCATCCTACAATGAGCAGTTCTTC.

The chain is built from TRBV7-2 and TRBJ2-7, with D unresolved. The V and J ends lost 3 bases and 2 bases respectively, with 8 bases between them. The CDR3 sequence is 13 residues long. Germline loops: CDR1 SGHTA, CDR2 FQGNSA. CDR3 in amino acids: CASSFSPTYEQYF. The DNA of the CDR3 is TGTGCCAGCAGCTTTTCCCCAACCTACGAGCAGTACTTC.

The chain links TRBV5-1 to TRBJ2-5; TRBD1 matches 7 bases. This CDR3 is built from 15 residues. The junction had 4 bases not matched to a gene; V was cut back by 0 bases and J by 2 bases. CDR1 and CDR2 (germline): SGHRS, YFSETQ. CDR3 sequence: CASSLVPGGQETQYF. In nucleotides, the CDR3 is TGCGCCAGCAGCTTGGTGCCAGGGGGACAAGAGACCCAGTACTTC.

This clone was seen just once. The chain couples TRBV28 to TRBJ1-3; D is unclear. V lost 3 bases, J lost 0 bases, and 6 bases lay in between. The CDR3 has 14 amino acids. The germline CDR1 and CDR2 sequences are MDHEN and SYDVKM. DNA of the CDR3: TGTGCCAGCAGTTTGGCACACTCTGGAAACACCATATATTTT. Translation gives CASSLAHSGNTIYF. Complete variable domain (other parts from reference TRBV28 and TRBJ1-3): DVKVTQSSRYLVKRTGEKVFLECVQDMDHENMFWYRQDPGLGLRLIYFSYDVKMKEKGDIPEGYSVSREKKERFSLILESASTNQTSMYLCASSLAHSGNTIYFGEGSWLTVV.

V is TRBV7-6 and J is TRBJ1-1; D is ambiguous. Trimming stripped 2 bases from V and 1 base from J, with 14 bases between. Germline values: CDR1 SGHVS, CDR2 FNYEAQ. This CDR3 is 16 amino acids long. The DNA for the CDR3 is TGTGCCAGCAGCTTAAGTACAACTTCTGGGAACACTGAAGCTTTCTTT. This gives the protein CASSLSTTSGNTEAFF.

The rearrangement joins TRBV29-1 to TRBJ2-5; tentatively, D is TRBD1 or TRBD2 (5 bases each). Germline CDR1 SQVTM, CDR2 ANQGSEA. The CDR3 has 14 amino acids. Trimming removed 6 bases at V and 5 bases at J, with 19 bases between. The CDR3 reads CSVARDPQGETQYF. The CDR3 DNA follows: TGCAGCGTCGCCCGGGATCCCCAGGGCGAGACCCAGTACTTC.

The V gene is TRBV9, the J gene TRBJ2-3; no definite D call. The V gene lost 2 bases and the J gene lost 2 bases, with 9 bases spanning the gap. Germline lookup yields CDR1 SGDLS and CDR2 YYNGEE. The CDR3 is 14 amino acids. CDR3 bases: TGTGCCAGCAGCGTTCGCTTAGACACAGATACGCAGTATTTT. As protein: CASSVRLDTDTQYF.